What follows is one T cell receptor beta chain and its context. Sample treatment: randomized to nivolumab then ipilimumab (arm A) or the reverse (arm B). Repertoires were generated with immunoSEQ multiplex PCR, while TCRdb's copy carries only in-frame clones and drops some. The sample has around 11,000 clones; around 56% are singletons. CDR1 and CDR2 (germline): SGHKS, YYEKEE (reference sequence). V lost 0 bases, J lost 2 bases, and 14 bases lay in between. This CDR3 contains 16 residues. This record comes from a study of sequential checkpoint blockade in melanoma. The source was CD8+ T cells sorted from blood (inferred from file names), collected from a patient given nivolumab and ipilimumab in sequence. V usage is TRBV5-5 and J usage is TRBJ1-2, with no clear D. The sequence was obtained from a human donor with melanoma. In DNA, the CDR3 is TGTGCCAGCAGCTTGGAATGGGCACCCGGAAACTATGGCTACACCTTC. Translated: CASSLEWAPGNYGYTF.